This T cell receptor beta chain was obtained from a study of control samples from healthy donors and cancer patients. The CDR3 loop spans 15 amino acids. Germline CDR1 reads LGHNA; CDR2 reads YSLEER. The V end lost 3 bases, the J end lost 0 bases, and 11 bases lay between the germline ends. Only in-frame clones appear in the TCRdb table, and some are missing; sequencing was by immunoSEQ multiplex PCR. The table has 60,000 to 75,000 clones, nearly 85% seen once. The sample comprised blood. The V call is TRBV4-3, the J call TRBJ1-1; a weak D match, TRBD1 (5 bases). This sequence was found in a man in his 60s in good health. For the CDR3, the DNA is TGCGCCAGCAGCCACGGGGGACTCCTGAACACTGAAGCTTTCTTT. Translated, it gives CASSHGGLLNTEAFF.